This TCR beta chain was sequenced in a study of blood T cell repertoires in COVID-19. The overall study: The United States, Italy and Spain provided the acute and convalescent COVID-19 samples. T cells, B-cell-depleted T cells, or PBMCs provided the cDNA or gDNA that served as material.

J gave up 8 bases and V 6 bases, and 12 bases lay outside the gene matches. This CDR3 region has 14 residues. The germline V gene encodes CDR1 MDHEN and CDR2 SYDVKM. In the original workflow: By means of reference gene primer amplification, nucleated cell counts were estimated. Using immunoSEQ multiplex PCR, the repertoire was profiled, and TCRdb retains in-frame clones only, with some absent. V, J and clone size derive from that table, while D and trimming were established from the DNA sequence. The data contain about 190,000 clones, approximately 85% of them seen just once; the ten biggest clones take up 5.6%.

The chain carries TRBV28 and TRBJ1-2; TRBD1 matches 7 bases. Sequenced material: PBMCs or T cells enriched from blood (not recorded which). The sequence derives from a middle-aged man with acute COVID-19. The CDR3 nucleotides are TGTGCCAGCAGACAGGGACAGAGGATAGGAGGCTACACCTTC. The encoded protein is CASRQGQRIGGYTF.